This entry is about one TCR beta chain. These data belong to a study of blood T cell repertoires in COVID-19. The germline CDR1 and CDR2 sequences are KGHSH and LQKENI. The ends were cut back, 3 bases at V and 0 bases at J, with 15 bases in the middle. The CDR3 has 16 residues. Participants were placed into cohorts based on the clinical history they reported. Sequenced by immunoSEQ multiplex PCR; TCRdb stores in-frame clones only, minus some. The table lists around 220,000 clones, over 75% of them singletons. This receptor was obtained from a woman aged 40-49 years with acute COVID-19. The chain is built from TRBV18 and TRBJ2-7, with D hard to call. Sequencing was performed on PBMCs or T cells enriched from blood (not recorded which). CDR3 protein: CASSPLRNIGSYEQYF. CDR3 sequence (DNA): TGTGCCAGCTCACCCTTACGAAACATTGGCTCCTACGAGCAGTACTTC.